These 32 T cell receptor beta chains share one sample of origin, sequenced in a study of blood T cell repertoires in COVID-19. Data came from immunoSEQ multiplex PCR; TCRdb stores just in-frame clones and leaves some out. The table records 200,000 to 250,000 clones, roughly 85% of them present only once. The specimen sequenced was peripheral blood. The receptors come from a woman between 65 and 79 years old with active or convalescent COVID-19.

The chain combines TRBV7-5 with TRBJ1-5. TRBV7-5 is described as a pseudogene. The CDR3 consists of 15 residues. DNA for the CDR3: TGTGCCAGAAGCATCCTGGGGAGGGACAATCAGCCCCAGCATTTT. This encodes CARSILGRDNQPQHF.

In nucleotides, the CDR3 is TGCGCCAGCAGCAGACCCCGGGGTACTATGGGTGAAAAACTGTTTTTT. Protein sequence: CASSRPRGTMGEKLFF. V is TRBV5-1 and J is TRBJ1-4; D is uncertain. CDR1 and CDR2 from the germline V gene are SGHRS and YFSETQ. This CDR3 region has 16 residues. The V end was cut by 4 bases, the J end by 7 bases, with 20 bases between.

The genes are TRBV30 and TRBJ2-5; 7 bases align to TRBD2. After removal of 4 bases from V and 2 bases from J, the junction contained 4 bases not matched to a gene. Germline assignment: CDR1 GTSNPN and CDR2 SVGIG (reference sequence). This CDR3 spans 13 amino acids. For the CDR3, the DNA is TGTGCCTGGATAGTGGGGGGGCAAGAGACCCAGTACTTC. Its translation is CAWIVGGQETQYF. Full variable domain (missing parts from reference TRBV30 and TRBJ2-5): SQTIHQWPATLVQPVGSPLSLECTVEGTSNPNLYWYRQAAGRGLQLLFYSVGIGQISSEVPQNLSASRPQDRQFILSSKKLLLSDSGFYLCAWIVGGQETQYFGPGTRLLVL.

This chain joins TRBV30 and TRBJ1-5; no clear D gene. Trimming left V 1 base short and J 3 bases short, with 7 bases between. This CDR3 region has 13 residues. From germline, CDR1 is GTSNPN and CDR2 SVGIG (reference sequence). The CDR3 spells CAWSAGDNQPQHF. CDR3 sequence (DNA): TGTGCCTGGAGTGCAGGTGACAATCAGCCCCAGCATTTT.

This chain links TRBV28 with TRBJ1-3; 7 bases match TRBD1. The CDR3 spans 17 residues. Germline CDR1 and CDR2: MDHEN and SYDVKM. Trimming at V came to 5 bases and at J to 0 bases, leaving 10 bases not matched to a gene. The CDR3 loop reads CASSIRQGHYSGNTIYF. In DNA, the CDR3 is TGTGCCAGCAGTATACGACAGGGACATTACTCTGGAAACACCATATATTTT.

The CDR3 loop reads CASSIGGGPNTGELFF. The DNA for the CDR3 is TGTGCCAGTAGTATTGGAGGTGGGCCGAACACCGGGGAGCTGTTTTTT. The V call is TRBV19, the J call TRBJ2-2, with TRBD2 as a possible D gene (5 bases). With 3 bases removed from V and 0 bases from J, the gap between germline ends came to 11 bases. The length of the CDR3 is 16 residues. The germline V gene encodes CDR1 LNHDA and CDR2 SQIVND (reference sequence).

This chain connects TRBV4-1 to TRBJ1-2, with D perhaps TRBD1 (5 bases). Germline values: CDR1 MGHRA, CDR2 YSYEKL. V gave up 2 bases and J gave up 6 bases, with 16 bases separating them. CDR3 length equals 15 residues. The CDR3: CASSQPVGGSNGYTF. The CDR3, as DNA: TGCGCCAGCAGCCAACCGGTGGGGGGTTCCAATGGCTACACCTTC.

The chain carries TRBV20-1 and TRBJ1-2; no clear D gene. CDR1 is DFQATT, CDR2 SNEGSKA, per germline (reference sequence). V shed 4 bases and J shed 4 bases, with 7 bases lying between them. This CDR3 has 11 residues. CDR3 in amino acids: CSATDRYGYTF. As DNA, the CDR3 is TGCAGTGCTACTGACCGCTATGGCTACACCTTC.

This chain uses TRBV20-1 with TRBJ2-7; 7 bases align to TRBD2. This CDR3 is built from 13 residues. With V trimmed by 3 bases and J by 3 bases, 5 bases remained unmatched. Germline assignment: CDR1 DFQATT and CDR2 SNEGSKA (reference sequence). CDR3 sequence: CSASGTKNYEQYF. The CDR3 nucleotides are TGCAGTGCTAGTGGGACTAAAAACTACGAGCAGTACTTC.

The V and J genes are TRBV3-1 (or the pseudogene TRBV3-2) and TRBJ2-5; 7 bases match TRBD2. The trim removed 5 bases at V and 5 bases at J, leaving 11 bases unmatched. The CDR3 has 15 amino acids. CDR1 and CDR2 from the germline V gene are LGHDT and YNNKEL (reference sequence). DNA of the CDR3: TGTGCCAGCAGCGCGGGACTACCAGAGCGGGAGACCCAGTACTTC. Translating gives CASSAGLPERETQYF.

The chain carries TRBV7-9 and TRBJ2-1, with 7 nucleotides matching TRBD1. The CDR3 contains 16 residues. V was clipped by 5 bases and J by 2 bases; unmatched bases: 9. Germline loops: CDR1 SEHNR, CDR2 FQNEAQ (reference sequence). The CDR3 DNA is TGTGCCAGCAGCCAGCAACAGGGGAGCACCTACAATGAGCAGTTCTTC. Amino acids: CASSQQQGSTYNEQFF.

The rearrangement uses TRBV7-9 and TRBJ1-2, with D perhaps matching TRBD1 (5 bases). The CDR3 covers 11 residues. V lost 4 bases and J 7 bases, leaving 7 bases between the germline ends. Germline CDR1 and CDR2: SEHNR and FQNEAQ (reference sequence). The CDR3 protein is CASSSGRGYTF. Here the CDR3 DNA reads TGTGCCAGCAGCTCAGGGCGTGGCTACACCTTC.

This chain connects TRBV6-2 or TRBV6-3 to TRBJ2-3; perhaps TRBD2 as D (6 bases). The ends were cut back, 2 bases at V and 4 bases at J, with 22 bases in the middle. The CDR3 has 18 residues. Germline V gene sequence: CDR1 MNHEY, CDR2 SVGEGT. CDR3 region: CASSYRAGINAWSDTQYF. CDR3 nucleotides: TGTGCCAGCAGTTACCGGGCGGGGATAAACGCGTGGTCAGATACGCAGTATTTT.

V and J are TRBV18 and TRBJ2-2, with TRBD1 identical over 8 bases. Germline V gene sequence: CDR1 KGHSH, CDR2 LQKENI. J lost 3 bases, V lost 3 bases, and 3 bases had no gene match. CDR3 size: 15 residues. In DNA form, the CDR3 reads TGTGCCAGCTCACCTCAGACAGGGGACACCGGGGAGCTGTTTTTT. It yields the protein CASSPQTGDTGELFF.

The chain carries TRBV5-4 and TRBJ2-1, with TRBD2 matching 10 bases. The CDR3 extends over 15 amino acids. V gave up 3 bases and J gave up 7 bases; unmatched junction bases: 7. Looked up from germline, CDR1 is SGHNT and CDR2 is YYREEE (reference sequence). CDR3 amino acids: CASSSGTSARNEQFF. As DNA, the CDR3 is TGTGCCAGCAGCTCCGGGACTAGCGCCCGAAATGAGCAGTTCTTC.

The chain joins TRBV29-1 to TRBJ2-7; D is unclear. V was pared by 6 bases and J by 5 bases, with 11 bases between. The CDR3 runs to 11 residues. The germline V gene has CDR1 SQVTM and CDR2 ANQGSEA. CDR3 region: CSVWYSDEQYF. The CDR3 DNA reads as TGCAGCGTCTGGTATAGTGACGAGCAGTACTTC.

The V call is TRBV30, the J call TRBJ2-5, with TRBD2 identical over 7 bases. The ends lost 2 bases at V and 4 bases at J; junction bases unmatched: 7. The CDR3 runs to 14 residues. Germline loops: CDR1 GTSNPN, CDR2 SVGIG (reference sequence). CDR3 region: CAWSSGGAGETQYF. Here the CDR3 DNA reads TGTGCCTGGAGTTCGGGGGGTGCAGGAGAGACCCAGTACTTC.

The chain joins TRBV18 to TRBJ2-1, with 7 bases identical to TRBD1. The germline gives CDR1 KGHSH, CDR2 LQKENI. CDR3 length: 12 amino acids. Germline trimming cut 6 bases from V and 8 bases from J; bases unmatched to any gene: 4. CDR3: CASSNRGYEQFF. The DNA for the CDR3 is TGTGCCAGCTCCAACAGGGGCTATGAGCAGTTCTTC.

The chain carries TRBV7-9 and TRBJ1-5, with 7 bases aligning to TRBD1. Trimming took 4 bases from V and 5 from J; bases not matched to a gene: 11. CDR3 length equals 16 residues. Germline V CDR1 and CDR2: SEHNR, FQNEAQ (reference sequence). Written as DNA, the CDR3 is TGTGCCAGCAGCTCAGGGGCGACAGGGACCTATCAGCCCCAGCATTTT. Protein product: CASSSGATGTYQPQHF. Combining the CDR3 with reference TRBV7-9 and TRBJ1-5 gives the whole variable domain DTGVSQNPRHKITKRGQNVTFRCDPISEHNRLYWYRQTLGQGPEFLTYFQNEAQLEKSRLLSDRFSAERPKGSFSTLEIQRTEQGDSAMYLCASSSGATGTYQPQHFGDGTRLSIL.

DNA for the CDR3: TGTGCCAGCAGCCCCGGCAGGGGATACGAGCAGTACTTC. It codes for CASSPGRGYEQYF. The rearrangement links TRBV7-9 to TRBJ2-7; the D gene is possibly TRBD1 (6 bases). V was cut by 5 bases and J by 4 bases, with 12 bases left in between. The CDR3 has 13 residues. From germline, CDR1 is SEHNR and CDR2 FQNEAQ (reference sequence).

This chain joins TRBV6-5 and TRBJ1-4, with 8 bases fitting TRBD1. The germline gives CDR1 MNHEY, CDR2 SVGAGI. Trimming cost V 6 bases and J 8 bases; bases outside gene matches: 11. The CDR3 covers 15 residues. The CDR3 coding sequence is TGTGCCAGCAGATTTCAGGGGGCGGGAAAAGAAAAACTGTTTTTT. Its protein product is CASRFQGAGKEKLFF.

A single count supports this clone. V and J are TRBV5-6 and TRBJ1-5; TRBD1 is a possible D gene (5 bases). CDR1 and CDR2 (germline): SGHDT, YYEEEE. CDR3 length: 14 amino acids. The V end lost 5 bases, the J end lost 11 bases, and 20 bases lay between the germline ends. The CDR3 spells CASSRYTTAGAQHF. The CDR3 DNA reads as TGTGCCAGCAGTCGGTACACGACCGCGGGGGCCCAGCATTTT.

This CDR3 is CASITRGTYNEQFF. CDR3 coding DNA: TGTGCCAGCATTACGCGGGGTACCTACAATGAGCAGTTCTTC. The chain employs TRBV7-9 and TRBJ2-1, with a weak D call TRBD2 (6 bases). V lost 7 bases and J lost 2, with 12 bases in between. Germline V lookup: CDR1 SEHNR, CDR2 FQNEAQ (reference sequence). The CDR3 consists of 14 residues.

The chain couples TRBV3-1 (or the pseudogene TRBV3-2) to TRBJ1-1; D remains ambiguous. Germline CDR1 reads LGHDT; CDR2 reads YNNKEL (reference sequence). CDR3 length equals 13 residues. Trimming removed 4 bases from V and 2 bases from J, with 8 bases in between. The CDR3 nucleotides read TGTGCCAGCAGCCGTGGACTCAACACTGAAGCTTTCTTT. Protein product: CASSRGLNTEAFF.

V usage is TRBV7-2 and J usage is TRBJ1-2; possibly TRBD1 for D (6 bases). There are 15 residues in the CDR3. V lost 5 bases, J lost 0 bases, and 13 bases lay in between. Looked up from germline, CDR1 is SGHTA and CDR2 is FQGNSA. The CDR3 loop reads CASSQSRTANYGYTF. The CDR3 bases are TGTGCCAGCAGCCAATCCCGGACAGCTAACTATGGCTACACCTTC.

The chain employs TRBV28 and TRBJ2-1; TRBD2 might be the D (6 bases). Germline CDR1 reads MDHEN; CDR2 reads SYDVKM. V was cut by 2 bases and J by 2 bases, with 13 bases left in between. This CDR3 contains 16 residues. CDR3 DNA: TGTGCCAGCAGTTTACGGTCCAGCGGGCCCTACAATGAGCAGTTCTTC. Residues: CASSLRSSGPYNEQFF.

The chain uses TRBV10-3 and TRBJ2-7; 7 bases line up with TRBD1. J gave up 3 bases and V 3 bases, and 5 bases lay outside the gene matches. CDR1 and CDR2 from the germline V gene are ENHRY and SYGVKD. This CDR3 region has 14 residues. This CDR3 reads CAISDSTGYYEQYF. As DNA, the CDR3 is TGTGCCATCAGTGATTCGACAGGGTACTACGAGCAGTACTTC.

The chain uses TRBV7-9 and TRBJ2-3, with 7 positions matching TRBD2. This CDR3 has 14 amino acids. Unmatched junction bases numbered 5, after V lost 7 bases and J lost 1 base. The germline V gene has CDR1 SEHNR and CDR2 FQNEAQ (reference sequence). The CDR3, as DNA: TGTGCCAGCACCGTAGCGGGCGGCACAGATACGCAGTATTTT. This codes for CASTVAGGTDTQYF.

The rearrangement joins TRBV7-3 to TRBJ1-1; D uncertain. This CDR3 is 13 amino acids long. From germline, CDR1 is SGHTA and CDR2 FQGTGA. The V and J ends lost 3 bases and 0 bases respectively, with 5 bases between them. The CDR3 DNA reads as TGTGCCAGCAGCTTCGGGATGAACACTGAAGCTTTCTTT. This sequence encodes CASSFGMNTEAFF.

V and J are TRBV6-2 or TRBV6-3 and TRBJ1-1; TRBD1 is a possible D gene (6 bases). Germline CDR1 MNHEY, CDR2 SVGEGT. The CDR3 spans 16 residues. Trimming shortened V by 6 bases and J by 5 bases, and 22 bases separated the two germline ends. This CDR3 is CASSAGWGGFETEAFF. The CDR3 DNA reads TGTGCCAGCAGCGCCGGATGGGGGGGCTTCGAAACTGAAGCTTTCTTT.

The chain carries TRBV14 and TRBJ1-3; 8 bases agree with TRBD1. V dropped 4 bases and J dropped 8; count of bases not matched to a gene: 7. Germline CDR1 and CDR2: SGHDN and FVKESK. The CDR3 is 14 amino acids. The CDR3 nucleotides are TGTGCCAGCAGCCCTACAGGGGGACGGCACACCATATATTTT. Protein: CASSPTGGRHTIYF.

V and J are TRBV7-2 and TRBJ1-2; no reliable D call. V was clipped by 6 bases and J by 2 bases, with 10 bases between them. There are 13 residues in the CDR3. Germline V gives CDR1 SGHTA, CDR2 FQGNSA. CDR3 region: CASSVGRNYGYTF. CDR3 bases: TGTGCCAGCAGTGTCGGGAGAAACTATGGCTACACCTTC.